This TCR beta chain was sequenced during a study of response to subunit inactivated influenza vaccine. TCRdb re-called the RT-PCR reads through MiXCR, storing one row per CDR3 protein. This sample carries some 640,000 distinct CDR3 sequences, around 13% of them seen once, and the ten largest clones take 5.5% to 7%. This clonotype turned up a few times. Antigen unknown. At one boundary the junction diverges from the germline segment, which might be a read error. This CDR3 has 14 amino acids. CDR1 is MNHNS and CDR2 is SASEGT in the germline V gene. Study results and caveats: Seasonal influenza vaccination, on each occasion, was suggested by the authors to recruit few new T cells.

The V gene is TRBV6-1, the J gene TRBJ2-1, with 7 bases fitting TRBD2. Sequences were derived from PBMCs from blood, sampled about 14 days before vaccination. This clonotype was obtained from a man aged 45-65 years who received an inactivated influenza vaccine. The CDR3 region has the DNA TGTGCCAGCAGGATCGCCGGGGGGTACAGTGAGCAGTTCTTC. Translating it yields CASRIAGGYSEQFF.